Following are 27 T cell receptor beta chains from one sample sequenced in a study of PD-L1 blockade in urothelial cancer. The assay was immunoSEQ multiplex PCR, and TCRdb's table has in-frame clones only and misses some. The profile shows some 52,000 clones, around 74% of them singletons. Time point meaning: pretreatment peripheral blood. The sequenced sample was PBMCs, obtained around atezolizumab (anti-PD-L1) treatment. The receptors here all came from a man aged 65 to 85 with urothelial cancer.

V is TRBV18 and J is TRBJ2-7, with D possibly matching TRBD1 (6 bases). Trimming took off 0 bases at V and 4 bases at J, with 13 bases between the two ends. The CDR3 has 15 amino acids. From germline, CDR1 is KGHSH and CDR2 LQKENI. The CDR3, as DNA: TGTGCCAGCTCACCACCGACAGGAGCCAGGTACGAGCAGTACTTC. Translated: CASSPPTGARYEQYF.

The chain couples TRBV21-1 to TRBJ2-1; the tabulated D call, TRBD1, remains unverified against the DNA. TRBV21-1 is tagged as a pseudogene. The CDR3 loop spans 16 amino acids. CDR3 protein: CASSKGQPKLLNEQFF. The CDR3, as DNA: TGTGCCAGCAGCAAGGGACAACCCAAGTTATTGAATGAGCAGTTCTTC.

The chain recombines TRBV7-2 with TRBJ2-5; D is unclear. CDR1 is SGHTA and CDR2 is FQGNSA in the germline V gene. This CDR3 has 12 amino acids. Trimming cost V 3 bases and J 4 bases, with 6 bases left between them. This chain's CDR3 is CASSFQRETQYF. The CDR3 DNA reads as TGTGCCAGCAGCTTTCAGCGAGAGACCCAGTACTTC.

This chain connects TRBV27 to TRBJ1-1; D gene unclear. This CDR3 is built from 15 residues. Germline V CDR1 and CDR2: MNHEY, SMNVEV (reference sequence). With 6 bases removed from V and 3 bases from J, the gap between germline ends came to 17 bases. The CDR3 DNA reads TGTGCCAGCAGCTTTCGGAAGTTCGGGGACACTGAAGCTTTCTTT. It codes for CASSFRKFGDTEAFF.

This chain joins TRBV19 and TRBJ2-7; 9 bases are shared with TRBD2. The CDR3 totals 15 residues. Germline trimming cut 4 bases from V and 0 bases from J; bases unmatched to any gene: 4. The germline CDR1 and CDR2 sequences are LNHDA and SQIVND (reference sequence). CDR3 region: CASSRSGGSSYEQYF. The DNA of the CDR3 is TGTGCCAGTAGTAGAAGCGGGGGGAGCTCCTACGAGCAGTACTTC.

The chain couples TRBV6-6 to TRBJ2-3; TRBD2 matches at 9 bases. The germline V gene encodes CDR1 MNHNY and CDR2 SVGAGI (reference sequence). With 5 bases clipped from V and 5 bases from J, the junction kept 5 bases outside the gene matches. The CDR3 spans 14 residues. The chain's CDR3 is CASSGAGGKDTQYF. CDR3 sequence (DNA): TGTGCCAGCAGTGGAGCGGGGGGAAAAGATACGCAGTATTTT.

This clone was seen a handful of times. The chain combines TRBV11-1 with TRBJ2-7; TRBD1 matches at 9 bases. Germline-derived CDR1 and CDR2 are SGHAT and FQDESV (reference sequence). The CDR3 covers 16 residues. Germline trimming cut 5 bases from V and 2 bases from J; bases unmatched to any gene: 10. CDR3 nucleotide sequence: TGTGCCAGCAGCCCCGGTGGGAGACAGGGGGCCTACGAGCAGTACTTC. It translates to CASSPGGRQGAYEQYF.

The chain joins TRBV5-4 to TRBJ2-3; the D gene is possibly TRBD1 (5 bases). The CDR3 totals 14 residues. Deletions cut 1 base from V and 1 base from J, with 7 bases between. The germline gives CDR1 SGHNT, CDR2 YYREEE (reference sequence). Here the CDR3 reads CASSLQGGTDTQYF. The CDR3 DNA is TGTGCCAGCAGCTTGCAGGGTGGCACAGATACGCAGTATTTT.

As DNA, the CDR3 is TGTGCCAGCAGCCACCTAGCGGGTAGCACAGATACGCAGTATTTT. This gives the protein CASSHLAGSTDTQYF. The chain combines TRBV28 with TRBJ2-3; 8 bases agree with TRBD2. Per the germline V gene, CDR1 is MDHEN and CDR2 is SYDVKM. The CDR3 extends over 15 amino acids. V trimming: 6 bases; J trimming: 0 bases; junction bases outside the gene matches: 5.

The DNA for the CDR3 is TGTGCCAGCAGAGGGGTGGGGCCCCGCGGAAATGAGCAGTTCTTC. Encoded protein: CASRGVGPRGNEQFF. This rearrangement joins TRBV6-1 to TRBJ2-1, with D maybe TRBD1 (5 bases). V dropped 6 bases and J dropped 7 bases, with 19 bases sitting between them. This CDR3 region has 15 residues. Germline CDR1 reads MNHNS; CDR2 reads SASEGT.

The rearrangement joins TRBV4-3 to TRBJ2-7, with 10 positions matching TRBD1. The CDR3 runs to 15 residues. V was clipped by 1 base and J by 5 bases; unmatched bases: 5. CDR1 is LGHNA and CDR2 is YSLEER in the germline V gene. CDR3 sequence: CASSQGWDRGHEQYF. The CDR3 bases are TGCGCCAGCAGCCAAGGCTGGGACAGGGGCCACGAGCAGTACTTC.

The rearrangement uses TRBV7-9 and TRBJ2-5; possibly TRBD2 for D (5 bases). V was clipped by 4 bases and J by 5 bases, with 17 bases between them. Germline CDR1 SEHNR, CDR2 FQNEAQ (reference sequence). The CDR3 is 15 residues long. CDR3 sequence reads: CASSWGAGSQETQYF. Written as DNA, the CDR3 is TGTGCCAGCAGCTGGGGAGCTGGGAGTCAGGAGACCCAGTACTTC.

The rearrangement uses TRBV5-1 and TRBJ2-2, with TRBD1 as a possible D gene (5 bases). Trimming stripped 2 bases from V and 2 bases from J, with 10 bases between. Germline CDR1 reads SGHRS; CDR2 reads YFSETQ. CDR3 length: 15 amino acids. The CDR3 coding sequence is TGCGCCAGCAGCTTAGGGGTTAGAAACACCGGGGAGCTGTTTTTT. This sequence encodes CASSLGVRNTGELFF.

The rearrangement joins TRBV9 to TRBJ2-1; tentatively, D is TRBD1 (5 bases). The CDR3 extends over 15 amino acids. V lost 4 bases and J 0 bases, leaving 11 bases between the germline ends. Germline V gene data show CDR1 as SGDLS and CDR2 as YYNGEE. The CDR3 nucleotides read TGTGCCAGCAGCAAGCAGGGTGGCTCCTACAATGAGCAGTTCTTC. Translating gives CASSKQGGSYNEQFF.

The CDR3 spells CASSLTGGVNPGELFF. CDR3 DNA sequence: TGCGCCAGCAGCTTAACAGGGGGCGTTAACCCCGGGGAGCTGTTTTTT. The chain has TRBV5-1 and TRBJ2-2, with TRBD1 matching over 9 bases. Germline V gives CDR1 SGHRS, CDR2 YFSETQ. This CDR3 is 16 amino acids long. Trimming removed 2 bases from V and 6 bases from J; junction bases left unmatched: 8.

This chain links TRBV10-3 with TRBJ2-5; TRBD2 agrees at 7 bases. V shed 11 bases, J shed 3 bases, and the junction held 12 bases outside the gene matches. Looked up from germline, CDR1 is ENHRY and CDR2 is SYGVKD. This CDR3 is 14 amino acids long. The chain's CDR3 is CAVSSGGGKETQYF. The CDR3 DNA sequence: TGTGCCGTCTCTTCGGGGGGTGGGAAAGAGACCCAGTACTTC.

The chain combines TRBV21-1 with TRBJ1-1; the table's D call TRBD1 went unverified against the DNA. TRBV21-1 is deemed a pseudogene. The CDR3 contains 14 residues. The CDR3 sequence: CASRIRGRNTEAFF. CDR3 coding DNA: TGTGCCAGCCGGATCAGGGGCCGGAACACTGAAGCTTTCTTT.

This clone was seen a few times. The chain links TRBV18 to TRBJ1-1; D possibly corresponds to TRBD1 (6 bases). CDR1 and CDR2 (germline): KGHSH, LQKENI. This CDR3 comprises 13 residues. V gave up 1 base and J gave up 5 bases, with 8 bases separating them. CDR3 sequence: CASSPQGETEAFF. CDR3 bases: TGTGCCAGCTCACCACAGGGGGAGACTGAAGCTTTCTTT.

CDR3 in amino acids: CASSLGLGDRGPYEQYF. CDR3 bases: TGTGCCAGCAGCTTAGGTTTAGGGGACAGGGGGCCCTACGAGCAGTACTTC. The V and J genes are TRBV7-9 and TRBJ2-7, with 12 bases identical to TRBD1. Germline V lookup: CDR1 SEHNR, CDR2 FQNEAQ (reference sequence). The CDR3 extends over 17 amino acids. Losses at the gene ends were 1 base for V and 2 bases for J; bases not matched to a gene: 6.

This clone occurred once. This chain uses TRBV11-3 with TRBJ2-1; possibly TRBD2 for D (6 bases). With 0 bases removed from V and 7 bases from J, the gap between germline ends came to 16 bases. The CDR3 extends over 16 amino acids. Germline-derived CDR1 and CDR2 are SGHNT and YENEEA. As DNA, the CDR3 is TGTGCCAGCAGCTTAGATCTCGCGGGATATGGAAATGAGCAGTTCTTC. Translated, it gives CASSLDLAGYGNEQFF.

This clone was counted only a few times. The CDR3 nucleotides read TGTGCCAGCAGCCCGAGCAGGGTGGGGGCTGATGGCTACACCTTC. This translates into CASSPSRVGADGYTF. J is TRBJ1-2 and V is TRBV7-9; TRBD1 is a possible D gene (6 bases). Germline CDR1 SEHNR, CDR2 FQNEAQ (reference sequence). CDR3 length: 15 residues. The V and J ends lost 5 bases and 6 bases respectively, with 19 bases between them.

This sequence joins TRBV9 and TRBJ2-5, with D possibly TRBD2 on 7 matching bases. CDR1 is SGDLS and CDR2 is YYNGEE in the germline V gene. The V and J ends lost 1 base and 1 base respectively, with 14 bases between them. CDR3 length: 16 amino acids. CDR3: CASSVSGASGQETQYF. CDR3 sequence (DNA): TGTGCCAGCAGCGTATCAGGGGCTAGCGGCCAAGAGACCCAGTACTTC.

This clone was seen only once. The chain joins TRBV5-1 to TRBJ2-5; D may be TRBD1 (6 bases). Deletions cut 5 bases from V and 2 bases from J, with 7 bases between. This CDR3 comprises 12 residues. CDR1 SGHRS and CDR2 YFSETQ come from the germline V gene. Here the CDR3 DNA reads TGCGCCAGCAGTGACAGGCAAGAGACCCAGTACTTC. Translation gives CASSDRQETQYF.

The chain has TRBV7-8 and TRBJ2-7; D is unresolved. V was shortened by 4 bases and J by 9 bases, with 16 bases between the two germline ends. This CDR3 has 13 amino acids. Germline CDR1 and CDR2: SGHVS and FQNEAQ. CDR3 DNA: TGTGCCAGCAGCTCTGGTCCCTCCAGTCCGCAGTACTTC. It codes for CASSSGPSSPQYF.

This chain links TRBV19 with TRBJ2-1; weak D call: TRBD2 (6 bases). This CDR3 contains 15 residues. Germline V lookup: CDR1 LNHDA, CDR2 SQIVND (reference sequence). Deletions cut 4 bases from V and 5 bases from J, with 15 bases between. CDR3 nucleotides: TGTGCCAGTAGTAGCCCGGGGGTGACCAACAATGAGCAGTTCTTC. Its translation is CASSSPGVTNNEQFF.

The gene calls are TRBV7-9 and TRBJ1-1; TRBD1 might be the D (5 bases). V dropped 1 base and J dropped 2 bases, with 17 bases sitting between them. CDR3 length: 17 amino acids. CDR1 is SEHNR, CDR2 FQNEAQ, per germline (reference sequence). CDR3 protein: CASSLGQGILTNTEAFF. In DNA form, the CDR3 reads TGTGCCAGCAGCTTAGGTCAGGGTATACTGACTAACACTGAAGCTTTCTTT. Supplemented by reference TRBV7-9 and TRBJ1-1, the full variable domain reads DTGVSQNPRHKITKRGQNVTFRCDPISEHNRLYWYRQTLGQGPEFLTYFQNEAQLEKSRLLSDRFSAERPKGSFSTLEIQRTEQGDSAMYLCASSLGQGILTNTEAFFGQGTRLTVV.

This clone was seen once. The CDR3 reads CASSPPGLYGYTF. The CDR3 DNA follows: TGTGCCAGCTCACCACCGGGGCTTTATGGCTACACCTTC. V is TRBV18 and J is TRBJ1-2; tentatively, D is TRBD1 (5 bases). The CDR3 has 13 residues. The germline V gene encodes CDR1 KGHSH and CDR2 LQKENI. V dropped 0 bases and J dropped 5 bases, with 7 bases sitting between them.